This entry describes one T cell receptor beta chain. Sequencing relied on immunoSEQ assay v3.0, run at survey level. 40,000-50,000 T-cell genomes per sample were the sequencing target. Here immunoSEQ multiplex PCR was the method, and the copy in TCRdb shows in-frame clones only, minus some. This table holds about 29,000 clones, about 81% found once. These data belong to a study of long-term antiretroviral therapy in people with HIV. The CDR3 consists of 14 residues. Trimming shortened V by 5 bases and J by 0 bases, and 8 bases separated the two germline ends. CDR1 and CDR2 (germline): SGHVS, FQNEAQ. The source material was unsorted PBMCs, sampled 2.9 years after starting antiretroviral therapy. This chain uses TRBV7-8 with TRBJ2-1; D ambiguous. The clonotype was recovered from a man aged 45-60 years with HIV. DNA of the CDR3: TGTGCCAGCAGCCAGGATCTCTCCTACAATGAGCAGTTCTTC. The encoded protein is CASSQDLSYNEQFF.